The 20 T cell receptor beta chains reported below all come from one sample, sequenced in a study of OX40 agonist ivuxolimab in advanced cancers. The method was immunoSEQ multiplex PCR; TCRdb's version includes in-frame clones alone and lacks a portion of them. The sample has about 68,000 clones; roughly 84% are singletons. This material consisted of CD4+ or CD8+ T cells sorted from blood, taken in a trial of the OX40 agonist ivuxolimab. These receptors were obtained from an adult with an advanced solid tumor such as melanoma, head and neck, liver or kidney cancer.

J is TRBJ1-1 and V is TRBV11-2; no clear D gene. V lost 2 bases and J lost 0, with 4 bases in between. This CDR3 comprises 13 residues. The germline CDR1 and CDR2 sequences are SGHAT and FQNNGV. The CDR3 loop reads CASSLLLNTEAFF. The CDR3 DNA sequence: TGTGCCAGCAGCTTATTACTGAACACTGAAGCTTTCTTT.

Of note for this clone: The CDR3 does not end in the conserved phenylalanine or tryptophan, so this is likely a read error. No DNA is shown, since the ends of the CDR3 on it are uncertain; the CDR3 is the one TCRdb lists. CDR3 loop: CASSRIDP. V gene TRBV23-1 combines with J gene TRBJ1-1. TRBV23-1 is reported as an ORF; its role is uncertain. The CDR3 extends over 8 residues, inclusive of both ends.

The chain is built from TRBV5-1 and TRBJ2-7; no reliable D call. Germline V CDR1 and CDR2: SGHRS, YFSETQ. There are 16 residues in the CDR3. Trimming shortened V by 1 base and J by 6 bases, and 20 bases separated the two germline ends. The CDR3 loop reads CASSLLGFGRNAEQYF. The CDR3, as DNA: TGCGCCAGCAGCTTGCTCGGTTTCGGTAGGAACGCCGAGCAGTACTTC.

J is TRBJ1-1 and V is TRBV6-5; D remains unclear. Per germline, CDR1 MNHEY and CDR2 SVGAGI. The CDR3 runs 15 residues. The V end was cut by 4 bases, the J end by 1 base, with 13 bases between. CDR3 bases: TGTGCCAGCAGTTGGCGAGAGGCCGGGAACACTGAAGCTTTCTTT. It translates to CASSWREAGNTEAFF.

This rearrangement joins TRBV13 to TRBJ1-1; 12 bases are a match to TRBD1. J gave up 8 bases and V 5 bases, and 6 bases lay outside the gene matches. The CDR3 runs 14 residues. CDR1 PRHDT and CDR2 FYEKMQ come from the germline V gene (reference sequence). As DNA, the CDR3 is TGTGCCAGCAGCCGCAGGGGGACAGGGGGCGAAGCTTTCTTT. This encodes CASSRRGTGGEAFF.

The DNA of the CDR3 is TGTGCCAGCAGTGAGCCCGTGAGGGGAAACACCATATATTTT. It specifies CASSEPVRGNTIYF. The V gene is TRBV6-1, the J gene TRBJ1-3, with D hard to call. The CDR3 loop spans 14 amino acids. The V gene's germline CDR1 is MNHNS and CDR2 SASEGT. The ends were cut back, 3 bases at V and 4 bases at J, with 10 bases in the middle.

This clone was recorded a few times. This chain uses TRBV27 with TRBJ2-2, with TRBD2 identical over 9 bases. With 3 bases clipped from V and 5 bases from J, the junction kept 7 bases outside the gene matches. Germline CDR1 is MNHEY and CDR2 is SMNVEV (reference sequence). The CDR3 covers 16 residues. CDR3: CASSLASGVLTGELFF. In DNA form, the CDR3 reads TGTGCCAGCAGTTTGGCTAGCGGGGTTCTAACCGGGGAGCTGTTTTTT.

The chain has TRBV4-1 and TRBJ1-2; D gene uncertain. This CDR3 comprises 16 residues. Germline V gene sequence: CDR1 MGHRA, CDR2 YSYEKL. The V end lost 2 bases, the J end lost 1 base, and 14 bases lay between the germline ends. DNA for the CDR3: TGCGCCAGCAGCCAAAGCAGGACGCCCCGTAACTATGGCTACACCTTC. Its protein product is CASSQSRTPRNYGYTF.

The rearrangement joins TRBV19 to TRBJ1-1; tentatively, D is TRBD1 (5 bases). The CDR3 runs to 15 residues. Germline values: CDR1 LNHDA, CDR2 SQIVND (reference sequence). V was shortened by 2 bases and J by 1 base, with 11 bases between the two germline ends. The CDR3 sequence is CASSILGTGNTEAFF. The CDR3 region has the DNA TGTGCCAGTAGTATATTAGGGACGGGGAACACTGAAGCTTTCTTT. The complete variable domain, with remaining parts taken from reference TRBV19 and TRBJ1-1, reads DGGITQSPKYLFRKEGQNVTLSCEQNLNHDAMYWYRQDPGQGLRLIYYSQIVNDFQKGDIAEGYSVSREKKESFPLTVTSAQKNPTAFYLCASSILGTGNTEAFFGQGTRLTVV.

The chain couples TRBV5-4 to TRBJ2-5; weak D call: TRBD1 (5 bases). V lost 4 bases to trimming and J lost 2 bases, with 9 bases between them. Germline V gives CDR1 SGHNT, CDR2 YYREEE (reference sequence). This CDR3 has 13 residues. In nucleotides, the CDR3 is TGTGCCAGCAGCCGACAGCATCAAGAGACCCAGTACTTC. It codes for CASSRQHQETQYF.

V and J are TRBV5-6 and TRBJ2-7, with D possibly being TRBD1 (6 bases). The germline V gene has CDR1 SGHDT and CDR2 YYEEEE. The CDR3 covers 14 residues. V was pared by 3 bases and J by 2 bases, with 12 bases between. In DNA, the CDR3 is TGTGCCAGCAGCTGGGGGACACCCACCTACGAGCAGTACTTC. Its protein is CASSWGTPTYEQYF.

This clone occurred a few times. The chain is built from TRBV5-1 and TRBJ1-3; D gene ambiguous. Deletions cut 0 bases from V and 0 bases from J, with 13 bases between. The CDR3 contains 17 residues. Germline V lookup: CDR1 SGHRS, CDR2 YFSETQ. CDR3 in DNA: TGCGCCAGCAGCTTGGAGGCCAGAACATCCTCTGGAAACACCATATATTTT. Amino acid sequence: CASSLEARTSSGNTIYF.

The CDR3 sequence is CASSPRGSSYNEQFF. The CDR3 coding sequence is TGTGCCAGCAGTCCGCGGGGAAGCTCCTACAATGAGCAGTTCTTC. The chain recombines TRBV7-2 with TRBJ2-1, with a possible D match to TRBD2 (6 bases). The CDR3 consists of 15 residues. Trimming stripped 6 bases from V and 0 bases from J, with 12 bases between. CDR1 is SGHTA, CDR2 FQGNSA, per germline.

This chain links TRBV9 with TRBJ2-2; D ambiguous. This CDR3 spans 15 amino acids. Looked up from germline, CDR1 is SGDLS and CDR2 is YYNGEE. Trimming cost V 0 bases and J 4 bases, with 10 bases left between them. In nucleotides, the CDR3 is TGTGCCAGCAGCGTAGAGTTTCGAGGCACCGGGGAGCTGTTTTTT. Translated: CASSVEFRGTGELFF.

This rearrangement joins TRBV5-1 to TRBJ2-3, with 10 bases matching TRBD2. Germline loops: CDR1 SGHRS, CDR2 YFSETQ. The CDR3 extends over 17 amino acids. After removal of 3 bases from V and 2 bases from J, the junction contained 9 bases not matched to a gene. CDR3 nucleotides: TGCGCCAGCAGCTCCCCTCCTAGCGGGGGCTCCACAGATACGCAGTATTTT. Protein: CASSSPPSGGSTDTQYF.

The V gene is TRBV7-4, the J gene TRBJ1-5; D unresolved. CDR3 length: 17 amino acids. CDR1 is SGHVT, CDR2 SQSDAQ, per germline. V dropped 3 bases and J dropped 0 bases, with 15 bases sitting between them. The CDR3 here is CASSFVRGCDSNQPQHF. CDR3 DNA: TGTGCCAGCAGCTTCGTACGCGGCTGCGATAGCAATCAGCCCCAGCATTTT.

CDR3 amino acids: CASSLEFSGSTEAFF. The CDR3 nucleotides read TGCGCCAGCAGCTTGGAGTTTTCGGGAAGCACTGAAGCTTTCTTT. The rearrangement joins TRBV5-1 to TRBJ1-1; D gene ambiguous. CDR3 length equals 15 residues. Germline CDR1 reads SGHRS; CDR2 reads YFSETQ. The V end lost 0 bases, the J end lost 4 bases, and 13 bases lay between the germline ends. The full variable domain, with the rest looked up from reference TRBV5-1 and TRBJ1-1, is KAGVTQTPRYLIKTRGQQVTLSCSPISGHRSVSWYQQTPGQGLQFLFEYFSETQRNKGNFPGRFSGRQFSNSRSEMNVSTLELGDSALYLCASSLEFSGSTEAFFGQGTRLTVV.

The chain joins TRBV28 to TRBJ1-5; TRBD1 aligns across 9 bases. The germline CDR1 and CDR2 sequences are MDHEN and SYDVKM. J gave up 0 bases and V 1 base, and 10 bases lay outside the gene matches. The CDR3 is made up of 19 amino acids. The CDR3 nucleotides read TGTGCCAGCAGTTTATTCACAGGGGGCGGGGGATATAGCAATCAGCCCCAGCATTTT. Translated: CASSLFTGGGGYSNQPQHF.

The rearrangement joins TRBV5-1 to TRBJ1-4; D remains unclear. CDR3 length: 14 residues. Trimming removed 3 bases from V and 8 bases from J, with 14 bases in between. Germline V CDR1 and CDR2: SGHRS, YFSETQ. The CDR3 nucleotides are TGCGCCAGCAGCTGGTCCCTTGGAAAGGAAAAACTGTTTTTT. Its translation is CASSWSLGKEKLFF.

The V call is TRBV7-6, the J call TRBJ1-6, with 11 bases matching TRBD1. This CDR3 region has 16 residues. The V gene's germline CDR1 is SGHVS and CDR2 FNYEAQ. With 1 base clipped from V and 10 bases from J, the junction kept 6 bases outside the gene matches. CDR3: CASSLGGQGARSPLHF. The CDR3 DNA follows: TGTGCCAGCAGCTTAGGCGGACAGGGGGCGAGGTCACCCCTCCACTTT.